Presented here are 26 T cell receptor beta chains from one specimen sequenced in a study of T cell responses to AZD1222 COVID-19 vaccine. The assay was immunoSEQ multiplex PCR, and TCRdb's table has in-frame clones only and misses some. Of 80,000 to 90,000 clones listed, roughly 89% are singletons. Sequencing was performed on peripheral blood, taken on day 0 of AZD1222 vaccination. The receptor set was obtained from an adult in good health.

CDR3 protein: CASSEVGVQGSFF. The CDR3 DNA is TGTGCCAGCAGTGAAGTTGGGGTGCAGGGGTCTTTCTTT. The rearrangement uses TRBV2 and TRBJ1-1; D possibly corresponds to TRBD1 (6 bases). The ends were cut back, 1 base at V and 12 bases at J, with 15 bases in the middle. CDR3 length: 13 amino acids. Per the germline V gene, CDR1 is SNHLY and CDR2 is FYNNEI.

In its sample, this clone ranks as medium-sized. V usage is TRBV4-1 and J usage is TRBJ1-5; D gene unclear. V was shortened by 1 base and J by 4 bases, with 5 bases between the two germline ends. The CDR3 has 13 amino acids. Germline loops: CDR1 MGHRA, CDR2 YSYEKL. The CDR3 nucleotides read TGCGCCAGCAGCCAAGTCCTTAATCAGCCCCAGCATTTT. Its protein is CASSQVLNQPQHF.

This clone appeared a single time. The CDR3 protein is CASSSSGRNYNYGYTF. CDR3 nucleotide sequence: TGCGCCAGCAGCTCTTCAGGGAGAAACTATAACTATGGCTACACCTTC. The genes are TRBV5-1 and TRBJ1-2; D might be TRBD1 (5 bases). V lost 3 bases and J 1 base, leaving 16 bases between the germline ends. CDR1 and CDR2 from the germline V gene are SGHRS and YFSETQ. This CDR3 spans 16 amino acids.

This clone is a singleton in its sample. This chain uses TRBV6-5 with TRBJ1-4; 7 bases align to TRBD1. The CDR3 is 16 residues long. CDR1 is MNHEY, CDR2 SVGAGI, per germline. V shed 2 bases, J shed 7 bases, and the junction held 10 bases outside the gene matches. The CDR3 DNA follows: TGTGCCAGCAGTTACCGCCACAGGGGTGGGGGTGAAAAACTGTTTTTT. Translating it yields CASSYRHRGGGEKLFF.

This chain links TRBV5-5 with TRBJ1-2; no definite D call. CDR3 length: 14 residues. Germline V lookup: CDR1 SGHKS, CDR2 YYEKEE (reference sequence). Trimming left V 4 bases short and J 7 bases short, with 17 bases between. CDR3 coding DNA: TGTGCCAGCAGCCTCATCCCCGGGCCCGGTGGCTACACCTTC. Protein: CASSLIPGPGGYTF.

J is TRBJ1-6 and V is TRBV11-2, with TRBD1 matching over 10 bases. V was pared by 6 bases and J by 6 bases, with 8 bases of the junction left unmatched. From germline, CDR1 is SGHAT and CDR2 FQNNGV. This CDR3 has 16 amino acids. The CDR3 spells CASRTGGLAGNSPLHF. The CDR3 DNA is TGTGCCAGCAGGACAGGGGGCCTCGCTGGTAATTCACCCCTCCACTTT.

The chain recombines TRBV25-1 with TRBJ1-4; D is ambiguous. Trimming stripped 0 bases from V and 8 bases from J, with 13 bases between. The CDR3 is 15 residues long. The germline CDR1 and CDR2 sequences are MGHDK and SYGVNS. This chain's CDR3 is CASSEYNGLQEKLFF. CDR3 DNA: TGTGCCAGCAGTGAATATAATGGACTGCAGGAAAAACTGTTTTTT.

The chain combines TRBV4-2 with TRBJ1-2, with 10 positions matching TRBD1. Germline V lookup: CDR1 LGHNA, CDR2 YNFKEQ. This CDR3 is 16 amino acids long. J gave up 5 bases and V 4 bases, and 10 bases lay outside the gene matches. CDR3 amino acids: CASSPGQGGVTYGYTF. Written as DNA, the CDR3 is TGTGCCAGCAGCCCTGGACAGGGGGGAGTCACGTATGGCTACACCTTC.

The chain links TRBV4-2 to TRBJ1-2; D possibly corresponds to TRBD1 (6 bases). The V and J ends lost 0 bases and 9 bases respectively, with 8 bases between them. Germline V gene data show CDR1 as LGHNA and CDR2 as YNFKEQ. This CDR3 region has 12 residues. CDR3 region: CASSQDRGSYTF. For the CDR3, the DNA is TGTGCCAGCAGCCAAGACAGGGGTAGCTACACCTTC.

V usage is TRBV18 and J usage is TRBJ1-1, with 8 bases identical to TRBD1. J was trimmed by 3 bases and V by 6 bases; bases with no gene match: 6. The CDR3 is 14 residues long. From germline, CDR1 is KGHSH and CDR2 LQKENI. The CDR3: CASSSGGADTEAFF. The CDR3, as DNA: TGTGCCAGCTCGTCAGGGGGCGCGGACACTGAAGCTTTCTTT. The full variable domain, completed using reference TRBV18 and TRBJ1-1, is NAGVMQNPRHLVRRRGQEARLRCSPMKGHSHVYWYRQLPEEGLKFMVYLQKENIIDESGMPKERFSAEFPKEGPSILRIQQVVRGDSAAYFCASSSGGADTEAFFGQGTRLTVV.

The rearrangement joins TRBV5-1 to TRBJ2-5; TRBD2 matches at 12 bases. V was clipped by 4 bases and J by 5 bases; unmatched bases: 9. CDR3 length equals 16 residues. CDR1 and CDR2 from the germline V gene are SGHRS and YFSETQ. The CDR3 nucleotides read TGCGCCAGCAGCGTCGGACTAGCGGGGAGGGGGGAGACCCAGTACTTC. Its translation: CASSVGLAGRGETQYF.

Here the CDR3 reads CASSKAKQGNTEAFF. CDR3 coding DNA: TGTGCCAGCAGCAAAGCAAAACAGGGGAACACTGAAGCTTTCTTT. The chain links TRBV21-1 to TRBJ1-1; TRBD1 was called by the table and not checked on the DNA. TRBV21-1 is labeled a pseudogene. The CDR3 loop spans 15 amino acids.

The CDR3 here is CASSPQGGSYNEQFF. CDR3 bases: TGTGCCAGCTCACCACAGGGGGGGTCCTACAATGAGCAGTTCTTC. The V and J genes are TRBV18 and TRBJ2-1; tentative D call: TRBD2 (7 bases). The V gene's germline CDR1 is KGHSH and CDR2 LQKENI. The germline V and J ends were trimmed by 1 base and 1 base, with 8 bases remaining between them. This CDR3 spans 15 amino acids.

The V and J genes are TRBV5-4 and TRBJ2-2, with D possibly matching TRBD1 (5 bases). Per the germline V gene, CDR1 is SGHNT and CDR2 is YYREEE (reference sequence). The CDR3 has 15 residues. Trimming stripped 0 bases from V and 5 bases from J, with 11 bases between. CDR3 DNA: TGTGCCAGCAGCTTGGCAGGGTTGGGGACCGGGGAGCTGTTTTTT. As protein: CASSLAGLGTGELFF.

V gene TRBV18 combines with J gene TRBJ1-4, with 12 bases lining up with TRBD1. Germline values: CDR1 KGHSH, CDR2 LQKENI. The CDR3 sequence is 18 residues long. After removal of 3 bases from V and 2 bases from J, the junction contained 7 bases not matched to a gene. The CDR3 here is CASSPAGQGARTNEKLFF. Here the CDR3 DNA reads TGTGCCAGCTCACCCGCGGGACAGGGGGCGCGGACTAATGAAAAACTGTTTTTT.

V gene TRBV5-1 combines with J gene TRBJ1-5; tentatively, D is TRBD1 (6 bases). V lost 4 bases and J lost 9, with 17 bases in between. CDR1 is SGHRS, CDR2 YFSETQ, per germline. CDR3 length: 14 amino acids. As DNA, the CDR3 is TGCGCCAGCAGCCCCTCCGGGGGGCTACGGCCCCAGCATTTT. It codes for CASSPSGGLRPQHF.

The genes are TRBV10-3 and TRBJ1-1; the D gene is possibly TRBD1 (5 bases). The V end was cut by 5 bases, the J end by 2 bases, with 9 bases between. Germline V gene sequence: CDR1 ENHRY, CDR2 SYGVKD. The CDR3 totals 13 residues. The CDR3 sequence: CAISTGSNTEAFF. In DNA, the CDR3 is TGTGCCATCAGTACAGGATCAAACACTGAAGCTTTCTTT.

The genes are TRBV6-2 or TRBV6-3 and TRBJ1-2; 10 bases agree with TRBD1. The CDR3 loop spans 15 amino acids. V lost 1 base and J lost 4; bases outside the gene matches: 3. Germline loops: CDR1 MNHEY, CDR2 SVGEGT. The CDR3 sequence: CASSYWDRGTYGYTF. The CDR3 region has the DNA TGTGCCAGCAGTTACTGGGACAGGGGTACCTATGGCTACACCTTC.

A single count supports this clone. The V call is TRBV7-2, the J call TRBJ2-7, with D perhaps matching TRBD1 (6 bases). V lost 7 bases and J lost 0, with 10 bases in between. Per germline, CDR1 SGHTA and CDR2 FQGNSA. The CDR3 is 13 amino acids. DNA for the CDR3: TGTGCCAGCACGGACAGAATCTCCTACGAGCAGTACTTC. Translating it yields CASTDRISYEQYF.

The V gene is TRBV5-1, the J gene TRBJ1-1, with a tentative D call TRBD1 (6 bases). V shed 4 bases and J shed 4 bases, with 11 bases lying between them. Germline V gives CDR1 SGHRS, CDR2 YFSETQ. The CDR3 totals 13 residues. The CDR3 loop is CASSPSTGTEAFF. The CDR3 DNA reads as TGCGCCAGCAGCCCCTCGACAGGCACTGAAGCTTTCTTT.

This sequence joins TRBV11-3 and TRBJ1-2, with D possibly matching TRBD1 (5 bases). This CDR3 region has 13 residues. With 5 bases removed from V and 3 bases from J, the gap between germline ends came to 10 bases. Germline CDR1 is SGHNT and CDR2 is YENEEA. The CDR3: CASSRDGYYGYTF. The CDR3 DNA reads as TGTGCCAGCAGCCGGGACGGATACTATGGCTACACCTTC.

The V call is TRBV25-1, the J call TRBJ2-3; 8 bases map to TRBD1. V dropped 4 bases and J dropped 2; count of bases not matched to a gene: 5. This CDR3 contains 15 residues. Germline assignment: CDR1 MGHDK and CDR2 SYGVNS. This CDR3 is CASSAGQGNTDTQYF. The CDR3 nucleotides read TGTGCCAGCAGTGCCGGACAGGGAAACACAGATACGCAGTATTTT.

This clone turned up a few times. The rearrangement uses TRBV6-2 or TRBV6-3 and TRBJ1-1; unclear D gene. CDR3 length equals 15 residues. The V end lost 0 bases, the J end lost 6 bases, and 14 bases lay between the germline ends. In germline, CDR1 is MNHEY, CDR2 SVGEGT. CDR3 protein: CASSYSSKVKPEAFF. CDR3 in DNA: TGTGCCAGCAGTTACTCCAGTAAGGTCAAACCTGAAGCTTTCTTT.

V is TRBV5-4 and J is TRBJ2-7, with D perhaps TRBD1 (6 bases). The CDR3 length is 15 residues. Germline-derived CDR1 and CDR2 are SGHNT and YYREEE (reference sequence). V was pared by 2 bases and J by 3 bases, with 15 bases between. Written as DNA, the CDR3 is TGTGCCAGCAGCTTAGCAGGGCAGGGGTTCTACGAGCAGTACTTC. This codes for CASSLAGQGFYEQYF.

This CDR3 reads CASSSGQNRGNTIYF. The CDR3 nucleotides read TGTGCCAGCAGTTCGGGCCAGAATAGGGGAAACACCATATATTTT. This chain links TRBV6-5 with TRBJ1-3; D not resolved. This CDR3 spans 15 amino acids. Trimming cost V 4 bases and J 4 bases, with 14 bases left between them. Looked up from germline, CDR1 is MNHEY and CDR2 is SVGAGI.

This chain joins TRBV7-9 and TRBJ2-2; D perhaps matches TRBD2 (5 bases). Germline CDR1 and CDR2: SEHNR and FQNEAQ (reference sequence). The CDR3 spans 14 residues. Trimming cost V 3 bases and J 4 bases, with 9 bases left between them. For the CDR3, the DNA is TGTGCCAGCAGCTTTGCGGGCCTCACCGGGGAGCTGTTTTTT. Residues: CASSFAGLTGELFF.